This T cell receptor (beta chain) was sequenced in a study of blood T cell repertoires in COVID-19 (dated by TCRdb to 2020 to 2021). With respect to the entire study: Samples covering the acute and convalescent phases of COVID-19 were provided by collaborators in the United States, Italy and Spain. Samples came from the ongoing ImmuneRACE study (first 160 participants) plus 1,254 subjects from 6 global collaborators. The dataset comprised deeply sampled blood TCRbeta repertoires from subjects exposed to, actively infected with, or recovered from COVID-19. The repertoires were made available in a free public database intended to serve as a resource for research on the immune response to SARS-CoV-2. Where available, HLA class I and class II types were taken from metadata supplied by the sample provider and were not determined by assay-based typing. The material from the prospective study consisted of cDNA or gDNA derived from T cells, B-cell-depleted T cells, or PBMCs. A de-identified subject ID, COVID-19 status, age in years and sex were almost always included in the sample metadata. The paper's findings and limits, for the study overall: The amount of clinical and demographic metadata varied by source and participant and was provided uncurated.

TCRbeta CDR3 regions were amplified from genomic DNA using the immunoSEQ Assay, a bias-controlled multiplex PCR. The authors processed their data as follows. The number of nucleated cells in each sample was estimated from the amplification of reference gene primers within the assay. To quantify the absolute abundance of each unique TCRbeta CDR3 rearrangement, sequence reads were collapsed and filtered. For each sample, productive Simpson clonality was calculated as the square root of Simpson's diversity index over productive rearrangements. Drawn from immuneACCESS, this table holds only the in-frame rearrangements with V and J called that TCRdb kept. Clones are partly lost; checked studies trace under half to an unresolved V gene and leave the rest unexplained. The V and J calls and clone size come from that table; D and trimming were worked out from the DNA. The sample table shows more than 300,000 clones, and over 85% are seen once. The ten largest make up about 2% of the sample.

Turning to this clone: Its antigen is currently not known. Per-base quality was not reported, and no clone a single base away is much larger than it.

In Seattle, one collaborating source enrolled patients while the infection was active and tracked those patients longitudinally over the course of disease. Collaborating institutions collected whole blood in K2EDTA tubes following their own protocols. For TCRbeta analysis, collaborators shipped samples as frozen whole blood, isolated PBMCs, or DNA extracted from either of those sample types. Per the germline V gene (reference sequence), MNHNY is the CDR1 and SVGAGI is the CDR2. V loses 0 bases, J loses 0 bases, and the germline ends lie 8 bases apart. The cysteine opens and the phenylalanine closes a CDR3 of 15 amino acids. Only the CDR3 region is kept as DNA, spanning 45 bases read in frame from base 1.

This clonotype was sampled from a young woman with COVID-19, enrolled during active disease. Sequencing was performed on peripheral blood. Rearrangement joined TRBV6-6 to TRBJ1-1; TRBD1 is a weak D gene call, 5 bases matching. Here is the DNA: TGTGCCAGCAGTTACTCGACAGCTATGAACACTGAAGCTTTCTTT. Its coded protein is CASSYSTAMNTEAFF.